Presented here are 21 T cell receptor beta chains from one specimen sequenced in a study of blood T cell repertoires in COVID-19. Sequenced by immunoSEQ multiplex PCR; TCRdb stores in-frame clones only, minus some. Among about 190,000 clones listed, around 91% were seen once. Source material: peripheral blood. These receptors all come from a man aged 50 to 59 with acute or convalescent COVID-19.

This chain connects TRBV6-6 to TRBJ2-7, with 8 bases aligning to TRBD1. Germline V gene data show CDR1 as MNHNY and CDR2 as SVGAGI (reference sequence). The V and J ends lost 4 bases and 5 bases, in that order; junction bases with no gene match: 7. The length of the CDR3 is 14 residues. The DNA for the CDR3 is TGTGCCAGCAGTTCCCGGTACAGGGGGAACGAGCAGTACGTC. It specifies CASSSRYRGNEQYV.

V gene TRBV24-1 combines with J gene TRBJ1-2; D unresolved. Germline CDR1 reads KGHDR; CDR2 reads SFDVKD. The V end was cut by 6 bases, the J end by 10 bases, with 14 bases between. The CDR3 contains 12 residues. The DNA of the CDR3 is TGTGCCACCAGTATGTACGGGGAGGACTACACCTTC. This sequence encodes CATSMYGEDYTF.

This chain uses TRBV10-2 with TRBJ2-5, with 8 nucleotides matching TRBD1. Trimming at V came to 5 bases and at J to 4 bases, leaving 6 bases not matched to a gene. This CDR3 is 14 amino acids long. Germline-derived CDR1 and CDR2 are WSHSY and SAAADI. The CDR3 here is CASSLADRGETQYF. As DNA, the CDR3 is TGCGCCAGCAGTCTCGCAGACAGGGGAGAGACCCAGTACTTC.

The chain is built from TRBV15 and TRBJ2-3, with a weak D call TRBD1 (6 bases). CDR3 length: 16 amino acids. Per the germline V gene, CDR1 is LNHNV and CDR2 is YYDKDF (reference sequence). Trimming took 1 base from V and 0 from J, leaving 11 bases between them. In DNA, the CDR3 is TGTGCCACCAGCAGAGGGAACAGGGCGAGCACAGATACGCAGTATTTT. Its translation is CATSRGNRASTDTQYF.

The V and J genes are TRBV20-1 and TRBJ1-2; D possibly corresponds to TRBD1 (5 bases). The CDR3 contains 9 residues. Germline-derived CDR1 and CDR2 are DFQATT and SNEGSKA (reference sequence). The CDR3 sequence is CSHRSGYTF. CDR3 coding DNA: TGCAGCCACAGGAGCGGCTACACCTTC.

V usage is TRBV9 and J usage is TRBJ2-5; the match to TRBD2 covers 7 bases. The CDR3 is made up of 15 amino acids. With V trimmed by 2 bases and J by 5 bases, 9 bases remained unmatched. Per the germline V gene, CDR1 is SGDLS and CDR2 is YYNGEE. CDR3 sequence: CASSVVAGVVETQYF. The CDR3, as DNA: TGTGCCAGCAGCGTCGTCGCGGGAGTCGTGGAGACCCAGTACTTC.

V is TRBV6-6 and J is TRBJ1-4, with 9 bases aligning to TRBD1. V gave up 6 bases and J gave up 4 bases; unmatched junction bases: 6. The CDR3 loop spans 15 amino acids. Germline loops: CDR1 MNHNY, CDR2 SVGAGI (reference sequence). CDR3 in DNA: TGTGCCAGCAGCCCAGGGGGACAGGGTAATGAAAAACTGTTTTTT. It is translated as CASSPGGQGNEKLFF.

The chain uses TRBV11-2 and TRBJ1-1; no definite D call. Trimming stripped 1 base from V and 1 base from J, with 4 bases between. The length of the CDR3 is 13 residues. Germline V gives CDR1 SGHAT, CDR2 FQNNGV. The CDR3 sequence is CASSLARNTEAFF. The CDR3 bases are TGTGCCAGCAGCTTAGCGAGGAACACTGAAGCTTTCTTT.

The chain is built from TRBV2 and TRBJ1-5; weak D call: TRBD1 (6 bases). V was trimmed by 6 bases and J by 4 bases, leaving 7 bases between them. The CDR3 runs to 12 residues. The germline V gene encodes CDR1 SNHLY and CDR2 FYNNEI. CDR3 sequence reads: CASRTGNQPQHF. The CDR3 region has the DNA TGTGCCAGCAGGACAGGTAATCAGCCCCAGCATTTT.

The chain uses TRBV27 and TRBJ1-2; possibly TRBD1 for D (5 bases). The CDR3 contains 12 residues. CDR1 is MNHEY, CDR2 SMNVEV, per germline (reference sequence). V was shortened by 6 bases and J by 6 bases, with 11 bases between the two germline ends. The CDR3 DNA is TGTGCCAGCAGGGGGCTTTTGGATGGCTACACCTTC. Translated, it gives CASRGLLDGYTF.

V gene TRBV4-1 combines with J gene TRBJ1-1; TRBD1 matches at 7 bases. The CDR3 runs to 15 residues. The J segment lost 8 bases and the V segment lost 0 bases, leaving 9 bases of the junction unmatched. Germline CDR1 is MGHRA and CDR2 is YSYEKL. In DNA form, the CDR3 reads TGCGCCAGCAGCCAAGACCAAACGACAGGGTGGGAAGCTTTCTTT. Its translation: CASSQDQTTGWEAFF.

This clone was seen just once. The chain is built from TRBV27 and TRBJ2-7, with 9 nucleotides matching TRBD1. J gave up 3 bases and V 4 bases, and 7 bases lay outside the gene matches. The CDR3 runs 15 residues. CDR1 and CDR2 (germline): MNHEY, SMNVEV (reference sequence). CDR3 coding DNA: TGTGCCAGCAGTTCGGGACAGGGAAGAATCTACGAGCAGTACTTC. Its translation: CASSSGQGRIYEQYF.

This chain's CDR3 is CASSLDYEDTQYF. The CDR3 nucleotides read TGTGCCAGCAGCTTAGATTATGAGGATACGCAGTATTTT. The chain uses TRBV11-2 and TRBJ2-3; D ambiguous. The CDR3 spans 13 residues. Germline V gene lookup returns CDR1 SGHAT and CDR2 FQNNGV. Trimming removed 0 bases at V and 6 bases at J, with 7 bases between.

The rearrangement joins TRBV6-1 to TRBJ1-3; TRBD1 is a possible D gene (6 bases). CDR1 MNHNS and CDR2 SASEGT come from the germline V gene. Trimming shortened V by 2 bases and J by 0 bases, and 11 bases separated the two germline ends. The CDR3 runs 16 residues. CDR3 in amino acids: CASSERQANSGNTIYF. CDR3 DNA: TGTGCCAGCAGTGAAAGACAGGCCAACTCTGGAAACACCATATATTTT.

V and J are TRBV6-1 and TRBJ2-7, with 11 positions matching TRBD2. Germline CDR1 is MNHNS and CDR2 is SASEGT. Trimming at V came to 1 base and at J to 1 base, leaving 6 bases not matched to a gene. CDR3 length: 17 residues. CDR3 amino acids: CASSEDTSGSVSYEQYF. DNA for the CDR3: TGTGCCAGCAGTGAAGATACTAGCGGGAGCGTATCCTACGAGCAGTACTTC.

V and J are TRBV5-1 and TRBJ1-2, with 7 bases aligning to TRBD1. This CDR3 has 16 amino acids. Germline lookup yields CDR1 SGHRS and CDR2 YFSETQ. The V gene end was trimmed by 3 bases and the J gene end by 4 bases; junction bases not matched to a gene: 12. The CDR3 DNA is TGCGCCAGCAGCTGGAGCCTCGACAGGGTGAGCTATGGCTACACCTTC. Protein product: CASSWSLDRVSYGYTF. Full variable domain (missing parts from reference TRBV5-1 and TRBJ1-2): KAGVTQTPRYLIKTRGQQVTLSCSPISGHRSVSWYQQTPGQGLQFLFEYFSETQRNKGNFPGRFSGRQFSNSRSEMNVSTLELGDSALYLCASSWSLDRVSYGYTFGSGTRLTVV.

This clone has a handful of counts. The chain uses TRBV7-2 and TRBJ2-7; D not certain. V lost 2 bases and J 6 bases, leaving 8 bases between the germline ends. The CDR3 runs 12 residues. The germline V gene encodes CDR1 SGHTA and CDR2 FQGNSA. The CDR3 DNA reads as TGTGCCAGCAGCTTATCTCGTTCCGAGCAGTACGTC. This codes for CASSLSRSEQYV.

This chain links TRBV5-8 with TRBJ1-4; D gene unclear. V shed 2 bases and J shed 8 bases, with 7 bases lying between them. The germline CDR1 and CDR2 sequences are SGHTS and YDEGEE. CDR3 size: 12 residues. CDR3 sequence: CASSFYEEKLFF. CDR3 coding DNA: TGTGCCAGCAGCTTTTACGAGGAAAAACTGTTTTTT.

This clone has a single count. The genes are TRBV24-1 and TRBJ2-2, with 9 nucleotides matching TRBD1. Germline CDR1 and CDR2: KGHDR and SFDVKD. The CDR3 contains 16 residues. The ends lost 4 bases at V and 5 bases at J; junction bases unmatched: 7. The CDR3, as DNA: TGTGCCACCAGTGACCCGGGACAGGGTTGGACCGGGGAGCTGTTTTTT. This translates into CATSDPGQGWTGELFF.

A single count supports this clone. The rearrangement links TRBV5-4 to TRBJ1-2; tentative D call: TRBD1 (6 bases). The CDR3 has 14 residues. Trimming left V 2 bases short and J 6 bases short, with 14 bases between. In germline, CDR1 is SGHNT, CDR2 YYREEE (reference sequence). CDR3 amino acids: CASSLLYREDGYTF. CDR3 DNA sequence: TGTGCCAGCAGCTTACTATACAGGGAAGATGGCTACACCTTC.

The CDR3 region is CASSIDYPGEQYV. The CDR3, as DNA: TGTGCCAGTAGTATAGATTACCCCGGCGAGCAGTACGTC. V and J are TRBV19 and TRBJ2-7; D call uncertain. Trimming removed 0 bases at V and 6 bases at J, with 9 bases between. Germline lookup yields CDR1 LNHDA and CDR2 SQIVND (reference sequence). This CDR3 has 13 residues.